This passage covers 15 T cell receptor beta chains from one sample sequenced in a study of OX40 agonist ivuxolimab in advanced cancers. Clones were sequenced by immunoSEQ multiplex PCR, and TCRdb holds only the in-frame ones, with some missing. The table has some 75,000 clones, roughly 90% seen once. The sample consisted of CD4+ or CD8+ T cells sorted from blood, taken in a trial of the OX40 agonist ivuxolimab. The receptors derive from an adult with an advanced solid tumor such as melanoma, head and neck, liver or kidney cancer.

The rearrangement uses TRBV30 and TRBJ1-3; D unresolved. CDR1 is GTSNPN and CDR2 is SVGIG in the germline V gene (reference sequence). Trimming stripped 1 base from V and 1 base from J, with 5 bases between. CDR3 length: 13 residues. The CDR3 reads CAWSGASGNTIYF. In DNA form, the CDR3 reads TGTGCCTGGAGTGGCGCGTCTGGAAACACCATATATTTT.

This clone has only a few counts. The chain carries TRBV6-5 and TRBJ1-2, with D perhaps matching TRBD1 (6 bases). CDR3 size: 15 residues. Trimming shortened V by 0 bases and J by 3 bases, and 11 bases separated the two germline ends. From germline, CDR1 is MNHEY and CDR2 SVGAGI. In nucleotides, the CDR3 is TGTGCCAGCAGTTACTCGAGGGGGGCGGACTATGGCTACACCTTC. Its translation: CASSYSRGADYGYTF.

The rearrangement joins TRBV30 to TRBJ1-5; 7 nucleotides match TRBD1. Trimming took 3 bases from V and 4 from J; bases not matched to a gene: 9. Per the germline V gene, CDR1 is GTSNPN and CDR2 is SVGIG (reference sequence). The CDR3 runs 15 residues. CDR3 sequence reads: CAWSSRQGVNQPQHF. The CDR3 nucleotides are TGTGCCTGGAGCTCTAGACAGGGAGTAAATCAGCCCCAGCATTTT. The full variable domain, rest sourced from reference TRBV30 and TRBJ1-5, is SQTIHQWPATLVQPVGSPLSLECTVEGTSNPNLYWYRQAAGRGLQLLFYSVGIGQISSEVPQNLSASRPQDRQFILSSKKLLLSDSGFYLCAWSSRQGVNQPQHFGDGTRLSIL.

The rearrangement links TRBV6-1 to TRBJ2-5; D unresolved. Germline assignment: CDR1 MNHNS and CDR2 SASEGT. This CDR3 has 11 residues. V was trimmed by 5 bases and J by 4 bases, leaving 5 bases between them. The CDR3 is CASSSRETQYF. CDR3 DNA: TGTGCCAGCAGTTCTCGAGAGACCCAGTACTTC.

V and J are TRBV5-1 and TRBJ2-1, with D maybe TRBD2 (6 bases). Germline V gives CDR1 SGHRS, CDR2 YFSETQ. Trimming took 4 bases from V and 6 from J, leaving 29 bases between them. The CDR3 runs to 19 residues. CDR3 DNA sequence: TGCGCCAGCAGCGGGCAGGGAGGAGGGAAGGGTAAAGGCAGCAATGAGCAGTTCTTC. This translates into CASSGQGGGKGKGSNEQFF.

The chain combines TRBV7-6 with TRBJ2-3; D ambiguous. The germline gives CDR1 SGHVS, CDR2 FNYEAQ. The CDR3 runs to 16 residues. Trimming left V 5 bases short and J 1 base short, with 16 bases between. The CDR3 sequence is CASSPLASVGTDTQYF. CDR3 coding DNA: TGTGCCAGCAGCCCCTTGGCTTCTGTTGGCACAGATACGCAGTATTTT.

The chain carries TRBV27 and TRBJ1-4; D not resolved. Trimming removed 2 bases at V and 0 bases at J, with 7 bases between. The CDR3 runs 15 residues. From germline, CDR1 is MNHEY and CDR2 SMNVEV (reference sequence). The CDR3 DNA follows: TGTGCCAGCAGTTTACGTGGCGCAACTAATGAAAAACTGTTTTTT. This gives the protein CASSLRGATNEKLFF.

CDR3 in DNA: TGTGCCAGCAGCGCCGGGACAGGGGGAACCTACGAGCAGTACTTC. This translates into CASSAGTGGTYEQYF. This sequence joins TRBV9 and TRBJ2-7; 11 positions agree with TRBD1. The junction had 4 bases not matched to a gene; V was cut back by 3 bases and J by 2 bases. In germline, CDR1 is SGDLS, CDR2 YYNGEE. The CDR3 totals 15 residues.

The chain uses TRBV19 and TRBJ1-2; 11 bases are shared with TRBD1. The length of the CDR3 is 14 residues. Germline V CDR1 and CDR2: LNHDA, SQIVND (reference sequence). Trimming took 7 bases from V and 8 from J; bases not matched to a gene: 9. CDR3 sequence (DNA): TGTGCCAGTAACTTCGGACAGGGGGCTCGCGGCTACACCTTC. Protein: CASNFGQGARGYTF.

The chain links TRBV5-6 to TRBJ2-1; 7 bases match TRBD2. There are 17 residues in the CDR3. V lost 3 bases, J lost 0 bases, and 9 bases stayed unmatched. The germline V gene has CDR1 SGHDT and CDR2 YYEEEE. The CDR3 DNA is TGTGCCAGCAGCTGGCGGGGGACTGGGAGCTCCTACAATGAGCAGTTCTTC. Translating it yields CASSWRGTGSSYNEQFF.

The V gene is TRBV18, the J gene TRBJ2-2; D perhaps matches TRBD1 (5 bases). From germline, CDR1 is KGHSH and CDR2 LQKENI. CDR3 size: 15 residues. V lost 3 bases and J 7 bases, leaving 15 bases between the germline ends. The DNA of the CDR3 is TGTGCCAGCTCACCCACGCAGGGTGCTAACGGGGAGCTGTTTTTT. Encoded protein: CASSPTQGANGELFF.

The V call is TRBV6-1, the J call TRBJ1-1; the D gene is possibly TRBD1 (5 bases). The CDR3 has 13 residues. Looked up from germline, CDR1 is MNHNS and CDR2 is SASEGT. Trimming took off 4 bases at V and 11 bases at J, with 17 bases between the two ends. Here the CDR3 reads CASSAPRGAGAFF. Here the CDR3 DNA reads TGTGCCAGCAGTGCTCCCCGGGGCGCGGGCGCTTTCTTT.

This clone was seen a few times. The rearrangement links TRBV18 to TRBJ2-1, with D perhaps matching TRBD1 (6 bases). Trimming took 3 bases from V and 6 from J, leaving 18 bases between them. The CDR3 extends over 16 amino acids. The germline gives CDR1 KGHSH, CDR2 LQKENI. The CDR3 here is CASSPTGPSFPNEQFF. For the CDR3, the DNA is TGTGCCAGCTCACCGACAGGCCCCAGTTTCCCCAATGAGCAGTTCTTC.

V is TRBV5-8 and J is TRBJ2-6, with D hard to call. V was pared by 1 base and J by 2 bases, with 7 bases between. The germline V gene encodes CDR1 SGHTS and CDR2 YDEGEE. The CDR3 runs 15 residues. CDR3 protein: CASSLRATGANVLTF. The DNA of the CDR3 is TGTGCCAGCAGCTTGAGGGCGACTGGGGCCAACGTCCTGACTTTC.

The chain employs TRBV7-2 and TRBJ2-5, with unresolved D. The germline V gene has CDR1 SGHTA and CDR2 FQGNSA. Trimming shortened V by 3 bases and J by 5 bases, and 7 bases separated the two germline ends. The length of the CDR3 is 12 residues. The CDR3 coding sequence is TGTGCCAGCAGCTTCCGGCGGGAGACCCAGTACTTC. It codes for CASSFRRETQYF.